The clone carrying this T cell receptor beta chain was observed at least ten times. The antigen is not known. Trimming removed 1 base at V and 0 bases at J, with 9 bases between. CDR3 length equals 16 residues. This specimen comes from a study of T-cell reconstitution after alpha-beta-depleted transplantation in children. Regarding the study as a whole: It was newly produced T cells that mostly accounted for T-cell counts and diversity one year after transplant. About two months after transplant, alpha-beta T cells reportedly came from several hundred expanded graft clones. Surviving recipient T cells and intrathymic progenitors accounted for some patients' high TCRbeta diversity at day 60.

As it was prepared, the TCRbeta library received unique molecular identifiers. TCRdb used MiXCR to reprocess the PCR reads, holding one entry per CDR3 protein. The sample has about 300,000 distinct CDR3 sequences; 10% are singletons. This rearrangement joins TRBV12-3 or TRBV12-4 to TRBJ1-4; D is perhaps TRBD1 (5 bases). Sequenced material: PBMCs, taken before TCRalphabeta/CD19-depleted stem cell transplant. This sequence was found in a boy under three years old with acute myeloid leukemia, due to receive a stem cell transplant. The CDR3 coding sequence is TGTGCCAGCAGTTTAGGGGCGACAGCAACTAATGAAAAACTGTTTTTT. Translation: CASSLGATATNEKLFF.